A single sample is the source of the 10 T cell receptor beta chains below, sequenced in a study of T cell responses to AZD1222 COVID-19 vaccine. Produced via immunoSEQ multiplex PCR; TCRdb's table is partial and in-frame only. The sample holds approximately 220,000 clones; 85% to 95% are singletons and the top ten take approximately 1%. Sample: peripheral blood, taken on day 0 of MenACWY control vaccination. Source of these receptors: an adult in good health.

The chain combines TRBV15 with TRBJ1-6, with D unclear. Trimming removed 3 bases from V and 7 bases from J, with 13 bases in between. CDR3 length: 15 residues. Germline CDR1 reads LNHNV; CDR2 reads YYDKDF (reference sequence). The CDR3 spells CATSRAQVGNSPLHF. The CDR3 DNA reads as TGTGCCACCAGCAGGGCTCAAGTCGGGAATTCACCCCTCCACTTT.

This clone appeared a single time. This rearrangement joins TRBV6-6 to TRBJ1-1; D might be TRBD1 (6 bases). CDR3 length: 15 residues. Germline V CDR1 and CDR2: MNHNY, SVGAGI (reference sequence). Trimming took off 6 bases at V and 1 base at J, with 15 bases between the two ends. As DNA, the CDR3 is TGTGCCAGCAGCCCCTCGGGGGCGCGGAACACTGAAGCTTTCTTT. Its protein product is CASSPSGARNTEAFF.

The gene calls are TRBV19 and TRBJ1-5; 7 positions match TRBD1. V trimming: 5 bases; J trimming: 2 bases; junction bases outside the gene matches: 6. Germline V gives CDR1 LNHDA, CDR2 SQIVND (reference sequence). The CDR3 runs to 15 residues. The CDR3 here is CASSPGQVGNQPQHF. The CDR3 DNA follows: TGTGCCAGTAGTCCCGGACAGGTCGGCAATCAGCCCCAGCATTTT. Supplemented by reference TRBV19 and TRBJ1-5, the full variable domain reads DGGITQSPKYLFRKEGQNVTLSCEQNLNHDAMYWYRQDPGQGLRLIYYSQIVNDFQKGDIAEGYSVSREKKESFPLTVTSAQKNPTAFYLCASSPGQVGNQPQHFGDGTRLSIL.

CDR3 sequence reads: CASSSSYQETQYF. CDR3 coding DNA: TGTGCCAGCAGTTCCAGTTACCAAGAGACCCAGTACTTC. The rearrangement uses TRBV27 and TRBJ2-5; D remains unclear. This CDR3 comprises 13 residues. Trimming cost V 4 bases and J 0 bases, with 6 bases left between them. Germline lookup yields CDR1 MNHEY and CDR2 SMNVEV (reference sequence).

The chain carries TRBV30 and TRBJ1-5, with a weak D call TRBD1 (6 bases). The CDR3 consists of 16 residues. The V end lost 2 bases, the J end lost 6 bases, and 20 bases lay between the germline ends. Germline V lookup: CDR1 GTSNPN, CDR2 SVGIG (reference sequence). CDR3 in DNA: TGTGCCTGGAGTTTTCCGACCTCAGGGGTGGGTCAGCCCCAGCATTTT. Its translation is CAWSFPTSGVGQPQHF.

The chain employs TRBV3-1 (or the pseudogene TRBV3-2) and TRBJ2-1; 10 bases align to TRBD2. The length of the CDR3 is 17 residues. The germline V gene encodes CDR1 LGHDT and CDR2 YNNKEL (reference sequence). V dropped 1 base and J dropped 3; count of bases not matched to a gene: 6. DNA for the CDR3: TGTGCCAGCAGCCAAGGTAGCGGGGGGCGCCTCTACAATGAGCAGTTCTTC. Protein product: CASSQGSGGRLYNEQFF.

This clone was seen once. The gene calls are TRBV7-3 and TRBJ2-1; TRBD2 aligns across 8 bases. The V gene end was trimmed by 5 bases and the J gene end by 1 base; junction bases not matched to a gene: 10. Germline V CDR1 and CDR2: SGHTA, FQGTGA. The CDR3 sequence is 17 residues long. The CDR3 DNA reads TGTGCCAGCAGCCCGAGCCGCGGGGGGAGATCCTACAATGAGCAGTTCTTC. It translates to CASSPSRGGRSYNEQFF.

The V gene is TRBV6-5, the J gene TRBJ1-2, with D unresolved. Trimming stripped 2 bases from V and 1 base from J, with 14 bases between. CDR1 MNHEY and CDR2 SVGAGI come from the germline V gene. This CDR3 comprises 16 residues. For the CDR3, the DNA is TGTGCCAGCAGTTACGTCTCAGGTGGCTTTAACTATGGCTACACCTTC. Amino acids: CASSYVSGGFNYGYTF.

V usage is TRBV2 and J usage is TRBJ1-4, with D possibly TRBD1 on 6 matching bases. The CDR3 covers 15 residues. Per the germline V gene, CDR1 is SNHLY and CDR2 is FYNNEI. V lost 2 bases, J lost 7 bases, and 14 bases lay in between. The CDR3 protein is CASSESTGTLEKLFF. DNA for the CDR3: TGTGCCAGCAGTGAATCGACAGGAACCCTTGAAAAACTGTTTTTT.

This clone appeared once. V is TRBV4-1 and J is TRBJ1-6; 7 nucleotides agree with TRBD1. V shed 4 bases and J 16 bases; nucleotides not matched to a gene: 7. This CDR3 has 12 amino acids. The germline V gene encodes CDR1 MGHRA and CDR2 YSYEKL. The CDR3 loop is CASSPLGQVLHF. The CDR3 DNA sequence: TGCGCCAGCAGCCCTCTCGGACAGGTACTCCACTTT.